These T cell receptor beta chains were read from a single sample in a study of cytomegalovirus exposure and HLA in healthy donors. Clones were sequenced by immunoSEQ multiplex PCR, and TCRdb holds only the in-frame ones, with some missing. Of around 130,000 clones in the sample, about 80% were seen once. Sequencing used PBMCs. The receptors here all came from a boy between 2 and 10 years old in good health and CMV-seronegative. Both conserved end residues are trimmed from each CDR3. Some rows have no size entry. The others give once, few or many, or a class for an expanded clone.

size: -
V: TRBV27
J: TRBJ1-2
CDR3: ASKPTVNYGYT

size: once
V: TRBV11-3
J: TRBJ1-1
CDR3: ASSSTPTLEAF

size: -
V: TRBV7-9
J: TRBJ1-5
CDR3: ASSLKGPGNQPQH

size: -
V: TRBV2
J: TRBJ2-3
CDR3: ASSVVRGASTDTQY

size: -
V: TRBV10-2
J: TRBJ1-2
CDR3: ASSEAQGAHYGYT

size: -
V: TRBV7-2
J: TRBJ1-4
CDR3: ASSIGQNNEKLF

size: -
V: TRBV19
J: TRBJ1-4
CDR3: ASTEDRVSTNEKLF

size: -
V: TRBV30
J: TRBJ2-4
CDR3: AWSRLKNIQY

size: -
V: TRBV7-6
J: TRBJ1-6
CDR3: ASSLDSSYNSPLH

size: -
V: TRBV2
J: TRBJ2-1
CDR3: ASSEAGGGYNEQF

size: once
V: TRBV4-3
J: TRBJ2-1
CDR3: ASSQGNQGEQF

size: -
V: TRBV6-6
J: TRBJ1-2
CDR3: ASSSWTGDGYT

size: few
V: TRBV6-4
J: TRBJ2-3
CDR3: ASSDSQGADTQY

size: -
V: TRBV4-3
J: TRBJ1-6
CDR3: ASSPQTLDRPSPLH